The source of this T cell receptor beta chain is a study of CD8+CD57+ T cells in acquired aplastic anemia. The overall study: Sorted CD4+ and CD8+ cells yielded about 2.9 ug of DNA on average.

Genomic DNA, serving as template, underwent TCR beta VDJ and CDR3 profiling. TCRdb analysed the reads with MiXCR anew, one entry per CDR3 protein. The data show 50,000 to 65,000 distinct CDR3 sequences, around 60% seen once. Sequencing was done on patients that had shown CD8+CD57+ cell expansion by flow cytometry. V trimming: 5 bases; J trimming: 2 bases; junction bases outside the gene matches: 5. The CDR3 is 14 amino acids. Germline-derived CDR1 and CDR2 are SQVTM and ANQGSEA. This clonotype was counted many times. Its target is unknown. Whole-study findings and limits: Fewer than 35 CD8+ CDR3 sequences occurred in both the patients and the controls.

J is TRBJ2-3 and V is TRBV29-1, with 9 bases aligning to TRBD2. The origin of this receptor is a human donor with aplastic anemia. Sequencing was done on a sample of sorted CD4+, CD8+, or CD8+CD57+ T cells (not recorded which) from PBMCs. CDR3 in amino acids: CSVNLAGVTDTQYF. The CDR3 coding sequence is TGCAGCGTTAACTTAGCGGGGGTCACAGATACGCAGTATTTT.